These 9 T cell receptor beta chains came from one sample sequenced in a study of CD8 T cells in Susac syndrome. Reverse transcription of roughly 0.45 to 1 ug RNA used random hexamers. MiXCR, applied by TCRdb to the immunoSEQ multiplex PCR reads, yields one record per CDR3 protein. The profile shows some 18,000 distinct CDR3 sequences, approximately 95% of them singletons. The sequencing input was CD8+ T cells from PBMCs. Receptor source: a human donor in good health.

The chain carries TRBV7-9 and TRBJ1-1; D not certain. This CDR3 has 12 residues. V was pared by 4 bases and J by 4 bases, with 7 bases between. CDR1 is SEHNR and CDR2 is FQNEAQ in the germline V gene (reference sequence). The CDR3 DNA sequence: TGTGCCAGCAGCTCCAGACCCACTGAAGCTTTCTTT. Translating it yields CASSSRPTEAFF.

V and J are TRBV18 and TRBJ2-1; unclear D gene. V was pared by 3 bases and J by 4 bases, with 13 bases between. This CDR3 spans 15 amino acids. Germline CDR1 reads KGHSH; CDR2 reads LQKENI. The CDR3 DNA reads TGTGCCAGCTCACCCCCTGTGACAATTTACAATGAGCAGTTCTTC. Translated, it gives CASSPPVTIYNEQFF.

The V and J genes are TRBV15 and TRBJ2-3, with D maybe TRBD1 (5 bases). The CDR3 has 16 amino acids. CDR1 and CDR2 from the germline V gene are LNHNV and YYDKDF (reference sequence). V shed 0 bases and J shed 1 base, with 11 bases lying between them. CDR3 residues: CATSRDNLRGTDTQYF. The DNA of the CDR3 is TGTGCCACCAGCAGAGATAATCTCAGGGGCACAGATACGCAGTATTTT.

The V call is TRBV27, the J call TRBJ2-5, with 7 bases fitting TRBD1. Trimming at V came to 6 bases and at J to 4 bases, leaving 11 bases not matched to a gene. The CDR3 loop spans 15 amino acids. The germline CDR1 and CDR2 sequences are MNHEY and SMNVEV (reference sequence). CDR3 loop: CASSPRARGLETQYF. CDR3 coding DNA: TGTGCCAGCAGCCCTCGGGCTAGGGGGCTAGAGACCCAGTACTTC.

The chain carries TRBV28 and TRBJ2-1; 8 bases agree with TRBD2. The CDR3 extends over 13 amino acids. V shed 7 bases and J 4 bases; nucleotides not matched to a gene: 3. The germline gives CDR1 MDHEN, CDR2 SYDVKM. As DNA, the CDR3 is TGTGCCAGCAAGGGACTAGGGTACAATGAGCAGTTCTTC. Translated, it gives CASKGLGYNEQFF.

The V call is TRBV28, the J call TRBJ2-7; 10 bases are a match to TRBD2. V shed 5 bases and J 3 bases; nucleotides not matched to a gene: 7. The CDR3 extends over 15 amino acids. Germline CDR1 and CDR2: MDHEN and SYDVKM. CDR3 residues: CASSPLAGEIYEQYF. In nucleotides, the CDR3 is TGTGCCAGCAGTCCGCTAGCGGGAGAGATCTACGAGCAGTACTTC.

The rearrangement uses TRBV25-1 and TRBJ1-1, with 7 bases matching TRBD1. The CDR3 has 12 amino acids. Germline V CDR1 and CDR2: MGHDK, SYGVNS. The V gene end was trimmed by 11 bases and the J gene end by 6 bases; junction bases not matched to a gene: 9. The CDR3 DNA follows: TGTGCCTTCTCCCCAGGGGGTCCTGAAGCTTTCTTT. It codes for CAFSPGGPEAFF.

CDR3 sequence reads: CACRGYGYTF. In DNA form, the CDR3 reads TGTGCCTGCAGGGGCTATGGCTACACCTTC. The V and J genes are TRBV30 and TRBJ1-2; weak D call: TRBD1 (6 bases). CDR3 length: 10 amino acids. The germline V gene encodes CDR1 GTSNPN and CDR2 SVGIG (reference sequence). V was cut by 6 bases and J by 4 bases, with 6 bases left in between.

This chain links TRBV27 with TRBJ2-7, with 8 bases aligning to TRBD1. This CDR3 is built from 11 residues. V trimming: 6 bases; J trimming: 6 bases; junction bases outside the gene matches: 1. Germline CDR1 MNHEY, CDR2 SMNVEV (reference sequence). CDR3 in DNA: TGTGCCAGCAGCACAGGGGGCGAGCAGTACTTC. Its protein is CASSTGGEQYF.